These T cell receptor beta chains were read from a single sample in a study of T-cell memory formation after mild COVID-19. TCRdb used MiXCR to reprocess the 5' RACE reads, holding one entry per CDR3 protein. The data contain about 440,000 distinct CDR3 sequences, over 15% of them singletons. Sequenced material: PBMCs or a T cell subset sorted from them (not recorded which). All receptors derive from an adult woman who had mild COVID-19 (a few samples of this study predate the infection). Cell type and time point are not known. CDR3s include the opening cysteine and the closing phenylalanine or tryptophan. D genes are given only for firm matches. Part of the rows lack a size; the others show once, few, many or a class for expanded clones.

many	-	TRBJ2-1	TRBV4-2	CASSHDGEGGPLAHEQFF	TGTGCCAGCAGCCACGATGGGGAGGGGGGGCCGCTAGCTCATGAGCAGTTCTTC
many	-	TRBJ2-1	TRBV9	CASAPRAGERHNEQFF	TGTGCCAGCGCCCCCCGGGCCGGGGAACGGCACAATGAGCAGTTCTTC
-	-	TRBJ2-3	TRBV25-1	CASSEGGSEGTQYF	TGTGCCAGCAGTGAAGGAGGGTCTGAAGGTACGCAGTATTTT
-	-	TRBJ2-2	TRBV24-1	CATSAQEPTSGELFF	TGTGCCACCAGTGCCCAGGAACCTACCAGCGGGGAGCTGTTTTTT
few	TRBD1	TRBJ2-7	TRBV25-1	CASSVSGQGNEQYF	TGTGCCAGCAGTGTATCGGGACAGGGGAACGAGCAGTACTTC
few	-	TRBJ2-2	TRBV4-1	CASSYPRDHYTGELFF	TGCGCCAGCAGCTACCCTCGGGACCACTACACCGGGGAGCTGTTTTTT
few	-	TRBJ2-7	TRBV6-5	CASSRGGPSSYEQYF	TGTGCCAGCAGCCGCGGGGGCCCAAGCTCCTACGAGCAGTACTTC
many	-	TRBJ2-3	TRBV20-1	CSARERGRGTDTQYF	TGCAGTGCTAGAGAGCGGGGGCGCGGGACAGATACGCAGTATTTT
-	-	TRBJ1-2	TRBV30	CASGPSYGYTF	TGTGCCTCAGGGCCCTCCTATGGCTACACCTTC
-	-	TRBJ1-1	TRBV3-1	CASSQVWFVGNTEAFF	TGTGCCAGCAGCCAAGTCTGGTTCGTTGGGAACACTGAAGCTTTCTTT
-	TRBD2	TRBJ2-1	TRBV4-1	CASSQDAAGGINEQFF	TGCGCCAGCAGCCAAGATGCAGCGGGGGGGATCAATGAGCAGTTCTTC
-	-	TRBJ2-5	TRBV9	CASSVAGGAQETQYF	TGTGCCAGCAGCGTAGCTGGCGGGGCTCAAGAGACCCAGTACTTC
few	TRBD1	TRBJ1-1	TRBV4-1	CASSQGRQGALSNTEAFF	TGCGCCAGCAGCCAAGGGAGACAGGGGGCATTAAGCAACACTGAAGCTTTCTTT
-	TRBD2	TRBJ2-3	TRBV24-1	CATSEPTSPDTQYF	TGTGCCACCAGTGAACCGACTAGCCCAGATACGCAGTATTTT
-	-	TRBJ2-7	TRBV12-3/TRBV12-4	CASRTQGAHEQYF	TGTGCCAGCAGGACCCAGGGCGCTCACGAGCAGTACTTC
-	-	TRBJ2-2	TRBV11-2	CASSYLGPPNTGELFF	TGTGCCAGCAGCTACCTGGGGCCCCCGAACACCGGGGAGCTGTTTTTT
few	-	TRBJ2-7	TRBV12-3/TRBV12-4	CASSSHWAYYEQYF	TGTGCCAGCAGTTCCCATTGGGCATATTACGAGCAGTACTTC
-	-	TRBJ1-1	TRBV29-1	CSVQTGNTEAFF	TGCAGCGTTCAGACGGGGAACACTGAAGCTTTCTTT
-	TRBD1	TRBJ2-7	TRBV19	CASSKQGASFYEQYF	TGTGCCAGTAGTAAGCAGGGGGCATCGTTTTACGAGCAGTACTTC
-	-	TRBJ1-1	TRBV7-3	CASTRFPGTEAFF	TGTGCCAGCACGCGTTTCCCGGGAACTGAAGCTTTCTTT
-	-	TRBJ2-7	TRBV29-1	CSVEETYEQYF	TGCAGCGTTGAAGAGACCTACGAGCAGTACTTC
few	-	TRBJ1-2	TRBV10-3	CAISADSYYGYTF	TGTGCCATCAGTGCGGACAGCTACTATGGCTACACCTTC
few	TRBD2	TRBJ2-1	TRBV7-2	CASSLRPSGGNNEQFF	TGTGCCAGCAGCTTAAGGCCCTCGGGGGGTAACAATGAGCAGTTCTTC
-	-	TRBJ1-2	TRBV2	CASSDSPRSSNYGYTF	TGTGCCAGCAGTGATTCCCCTCGGAGCTCTAACTATGGCTACACCTTC
many	-	TRBJ2-3	TRBV6-5	CASSYASTDTQYF	TGTGCCAGCAGTTACGCTAGCACAGATACGCAGTATTTT
-	-	TRBJ1-5	TRBV20-1	CSAPSTGGNQPQHF	TGCAGTGCGCCTTCGACGGGTGGGAATCAGCCCCAGCATTTT
-	TRBD1	TRBJ1-2	TRBV5-1	CASRAAGQGHYGYTF	TGCGCCAGCCGGGCTGCGGGACAGGGCCACTATGGCTACACCTTC
-	-	TRBJ2-1	TRBV7-2	CASSLLLLNEQFF	TGTGCCAGCAGCTTGTTACTTCTCAATGAGCAGTTCTTC
few	-	TRBJ1-1	TRBV4-1	CASSQESGFIEAFF	TGCGCCAGCAGCCAAGAATCGGGGTTCATCGAAGCTTTCTTT
few	TRBD2	TRBJ2-1	TRBV20-1	CSARDFGLAGGYNEQFF	TGCAGTGCTAGAGATTTTGGACTAGCGGGAGGCTACAATGAGCAGTTCTTC
-	TRBD2	TRBJ2-1	TRBV5-4	CASSNRLAESKNEQFF	TGTGCCAGCAGCAACAGACTAGCGGAATCTAAGAATGAGCAGTTCTTC
-	TRBD2	TRBJ2-5	TRBV7-2	CASSLPAREVGQETQYF	TGTGCCAGCAGCCTACCGGCTCGGGAGGTGGGGCAAGAGACCCAGTACTTC
-	-	TRBJ2-7	TRBV3-1	CASSQGSLGSYEQYF	TGTGCCAGCAGCCAAGGGTCCCTGGGTTCCTACGAGCAGTACTTC
few	TRBD2	TRBJ2-1	TRBV18	CASSPSAGGGSNEQFF	TGTGCCAGCTCACCTTCAGCGGGAGGTGGGTCCAATGAGCAGTTCTTC
-	TRBD2	TRBJ2-1	TRBV20-1	CSARIAGASYNEQFF	TGCAGTGCTAGAATAGCGGGAGCCTCCTACAATGAGCAGTTCTTC
-	TRBD2	TRBJ2-1	TRBV6-2/TRBV6-3	CASSYLAGGANEQFF	TGTGCCAGCAGTTATCTGGCGGGAGGTGCCAATGAGCAGTTCTTC
few	TRBD2	TRBJ2-7	TRBV11-2	CASSGTSGRSYEQYF	TGTGCCAGCAGCGGGACTAGCGGGAGATCCTACGAGCAGTACTTC
-	-	TRBJ1-2	TRBV7-6	CASSLAQFSYGYTF	TGTGCCAGCAGCTTAGCGCAGTTCAGCTATGGCTACACCTTC